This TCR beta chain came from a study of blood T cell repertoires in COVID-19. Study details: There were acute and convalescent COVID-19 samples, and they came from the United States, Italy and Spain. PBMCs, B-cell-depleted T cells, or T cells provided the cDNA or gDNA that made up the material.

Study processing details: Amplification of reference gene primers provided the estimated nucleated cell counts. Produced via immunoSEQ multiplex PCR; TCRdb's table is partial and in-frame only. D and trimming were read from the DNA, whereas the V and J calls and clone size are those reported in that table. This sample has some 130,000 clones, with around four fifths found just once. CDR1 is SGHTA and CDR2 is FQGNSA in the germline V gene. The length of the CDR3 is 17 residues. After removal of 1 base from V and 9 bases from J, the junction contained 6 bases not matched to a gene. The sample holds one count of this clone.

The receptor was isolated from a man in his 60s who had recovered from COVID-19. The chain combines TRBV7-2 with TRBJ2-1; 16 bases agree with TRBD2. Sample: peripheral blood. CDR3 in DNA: TGTGCCAGCAGCTTAGAGGGGACTAGCGGGAGGGCCGGTGAGCAGTTCTTC. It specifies CASSLEGTSGRAGEQFF.